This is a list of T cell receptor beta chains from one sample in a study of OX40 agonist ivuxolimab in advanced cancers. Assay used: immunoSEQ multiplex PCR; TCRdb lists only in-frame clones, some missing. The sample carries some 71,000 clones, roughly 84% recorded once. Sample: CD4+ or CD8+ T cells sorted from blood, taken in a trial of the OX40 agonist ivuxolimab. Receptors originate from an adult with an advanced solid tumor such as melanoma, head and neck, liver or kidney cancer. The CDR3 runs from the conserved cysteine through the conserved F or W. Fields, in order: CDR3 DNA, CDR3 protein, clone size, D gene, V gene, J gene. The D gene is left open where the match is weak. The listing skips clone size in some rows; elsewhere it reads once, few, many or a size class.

CDR3 DNA: TGCGCCAGCAGATTTGGGACCGAGGGGGAAGCTTTCTTT
CDR3 protein: CASRFGTEGEAFF
clone size: -
D gene: -
V gene: TRBV5-1
J gene: TRBJ1-1

CDR3 DNA: TGTGCCAGCAGCCCCCTAGCGGGGGGCCGGAATACGCAGTATTTT
CDR3 protein: CASSPLAGGRNTQYF
clone size: -
D gene: TRBD2
V gene: TRBV7-2
J gene: TRBJ2-3

CDR3 DNA: TGTGCTAGCAGCCCAGGACCGGGCGGAAACACCATATATTTT
CDR3 protein: CASSPGPGGNTIYF
clone size: -
D gene: -
V gene: TRBV7-7
J gene: TRBJ1-3

CDR3 DNA: TGTGCCAGCAGCCCTCGGCCTGGCCGGAACACTGAAGCTTTCTTT
CDR3 protein: CASSPRPGRNTEAFF
clone size: -
D gene: -
V gene: TRBV11-3
J gene: TRBJ1-1

CDR3 DNA: TGTGCCAGTAGTCAGGAAGGGCTAGCGGGAGTCCCCTTCCCATACGAGCAGTACTTC
CDR3 protein: CASSQEGLAGVPFPYEQYF
clone size: -
D gene: TRBD2
V gene: TRBV19
J gene: TRBJ2-7

CDR3 DNA: TGCAGCGTTGCACAGGGGACGAACACTGAAGCTTTCTTT
CDR3 protein: CSVAQGTNTEAFF
clone size: -
D gene: TRBD1
V gene: TRBV29-1
J gene: TRBJ1-1

CDR3 DNA: TGCGCCAGCAGCCAAACGGGCAGGGTGGACTATGGCTACACCTTC
CDR3 protein: CASSQTGRVDYGYTF
clone size: -
D gene: -
V gene: TRBV4-3
J gene: TRBJ1-2

CDR3 DNA: TGTGCCAGCAGACAAAACAGATCCCCTTCCTACGAGCAGTACTTC
CDR3 protein: CASRQNRSPSYEQYF
clone size: -
D gene: -
V gene: TRBV27
J gene: TRBJ2-7

CDR3 DNA: TGCGCCAGCAGCCGAGGGGGTCAGGGACAAGGATACGAGCAGTACTTC
CDR3 protein: CASSRGGQGQGYEQYF
clone size: -
D gene: -
V gene: TRBV5-1
J gene: TRBJ2-7

CDR3 DNA: TGTGCCGCACAATCGGGCACTGAAGCTTTCTTT
CDR3 protein: CAAQSGTEAFF
clone size: -
D gene: -
V gene: TRBV10-3
J gene: TRBJ1-1

CDR3 DNA: TGTGCCAGCAGTTCGCTTCGCGCCTCGGGGGGCCTCAATGAGCAGTTCTTC
CDR3 protein: CASSSLRASGGLNEQFF
clone size: -
D gene: -
V gene: TRBV27
J gene: TRBJ2-1

CDR3 DNA: TGTGCCAGCCCACTTCCGGGACTAGCGGTCCAAGAGACCCAGTACTTC
CDR3 protein: CASPLPGLAVQETQYF
clone size: -
D gene: TRBD2
V gene: TRBV2
J gene: TRBJ2-5

CDR3 DNA: TGTGCCAGCAGCTTAGTGGTTAAGCTCGAGACCCAGTACTTC
CDR3 protein: CASSLVVKLETQYF
clone size: -
D gene: -
V gene: TRBV7-2
J gene: TRBJ2-5

CDR3 DNA: TGTGCCAGCAGCCAAGATATCCGTCGGAGCTCCTACAATGAGCAGTTCTTC
CDR3 protein: CASSQDIRRSSYNEQFF
clone size: -
D gene: -
V gene: TRBV4-2
J gene: TRBJ2-1

CDR3 DNA: TGCGCCAGCAGCTTGGGGGGGGATGGTAATCAGCCCCAGCATTTT
CDR3 protein: CASSLGGDGNQPQHF
clone size: -
D gene: -
V gene: TRBV5-1
J gene: TRBJ1-5

CDR3 DNA: TGTGCCAGCAGCCGGGGACAGGGCTATGGCTACACCTTC
CDR3 protein: CASSRGQGYGYTF
clone size: -
D gene: TRBD1
V gene: TRBV6-5
J gene: TRBJ1-2

CDR3 DNA: TGTGCCAGCTCACCGCTGTCAGGGGGCCTCACCGGGGAGCTGTTTTTT
CDR3 protein: CASSPLSGGLTGELFF
clone size: -
D gene: TRBD1
V gene: TRBV18
J gene: TRBJ2-2

CDR3 DNA: TGTGCCAGCAGCTTCGGCGGGTACAATGAGCAGTTCTTC
CDR3 protein: CASSFGGYNEQFF
clone size: -
D gene: -
V gene: TRBV11-3
J gene: TRBJ2-1

CDR3 DNA: TGTGCCAGCTCACCACCGAACAGGGTTAACACTGAAGCTTTCTTT
CDR3 protein: CASSPPNRVNTEAFF
clone size: once
D gene: -
V gene: TRBV18
J gene: TRBJ1-1

CDR3 DNA: TGTGCCAGCACTCGGACAGGGTCCGATTGGGCTTTCTTT
CDR3 protein: CASTRTGSDWAFF
clone size: -
D gene: TRBD1
V gene: TRBV11-3
J gene: TRBJ1-1

CDR3 DNA: TGTGCCAGCAGCTTGGAGCAGGGCCAAACTGAAGCTTTCTTT
CDR3 protein: CASSLEQGQTEAFF
clone size: -
D gene: -
V gene: TRBV5-4
J gene: TRBJ1-1

CDR3 DNA: TGCGCCAGCAGCCCCGATTGGGGCGGAAGCTACGAGCAGTACTTC
CDR3 protein: CASSPDWGGSYEQYF
clone size: few
D gene: -
V gene: TRBV5-1
J gene: TRBJ2-7

CDR3 DNA: TGTGCCAGCAGTTTATCTTTTTTGGGGACTCAGCCCCAGCATTTT
CDR3 protein: CASSLSFLGTQPQHF
clone size: -
D gene: -
V gene: TRBV27
J gene: TRBJ1-5